This T cell receptor beta chain was sequenced during a study of T-cell memory formation after mild COVID-19. Background on the study: TCR clusters were largely donor specific. Study-wide results and limits: CM and EM subsets held most contracting CD4+ clones; EMRA held CD8+ ones. CD4+ bias marked clones expanding day 15 to 37, unlike balanced contracting clones. Day 37-peaking second-wave clones had unconfirmed SARS-CoV-2 specificity.

Note on this clonotype: No antigen is known for it. One end of the junction fails to match germline, which may point to a read error.

TCRdb called the 5' RACE reads again in MiXCR, with one record for every CDR3 protein. The data hold fewer than 200,000 distinct CDR3 sequences, with approximately 17% observed a single time. This CDR3 spans 15 amino acids. Germline CDR1 and CDR2: LGHDT and YNNKEL (reference sequence). Sequenced input: PBMCs or a T cell subset sorted from them (not recorded which). The rearrangement joins TRBV3-1 to TRBJ2-1; TRBD2 agrees at 16 bases. The source is a man between 18 and 35 years old who had mild COVID-19 (a few samples of this study predate the infection). Cell type and time point are not known. The CDR3 spells CASSLGTSGGAGFRF. The DNA of the CDR3 is TGTGCCAGCAGCCTCGGGACTAGCGGGGGGGCCGGTTTCAGATTC.